These 6 T cell receptor beta chains came from one sample sequenced in a study of blood T cell repertoires in COVID-19. The repertoire was sequenced with immunoSEQ multiplex PCR; TCRdb's copy has only in-frame clones and lacks some. Of fewer than 250,000 clones in the sample, roughly nine tenths were seen once. Specimen: peripheral blood. The receptor set was obtained from a man in his sixties or seventies with acute or convalescent COVID-19.

This clone was found once. V and J are TRBV6-2 or TRBV6-3 and TRBJ2-1; possible D gene TRBD2, 6 bases. The CDR3 is 15 amino acids. From germline, CDR1 is MNHEY and CDR2 SVGEGT. The ends were cut back, 4 bases at V and 4 bases at J, with 14 bases in the middle. CDR3 nucleotide sequence: TGTGCCAGCAGTTTGGCTTCGGGAGAATACAATGAGCAGTTCTTC. This codes for CASSLASGEYNEQFF.

As to this clone: An end of the junction does not agree with germline; a read error may underlie this. This chain joins TRBV3-1 (or the pseudogene TRBV3-2) and TRBJ1-4, with TRBD1 identical over 12 bases. This CDR3 is built from 16 residues. Germline V gene data show CDR1 as LGHDT and CDR2 as YNNKEL (reference sequence). In nucleotides, the CDR3 is TGTGCCAGCAGTCAAGGGACAGGGGGCATTAATGAAAAACTGTTTTTT. Residues: CASSQGTGGINEKLFF.

The genes are TRBV29-1 and TRBJ2-1, with 7 bases matching TRBD1. V trimming: 7 bases; J trimming: 5 bases; junction bases outside the gene matches: 11. This CDR3 contains 14 residues. CDR1 is SQVTM, CDR2 ANQGSEA, per germline. The CDR3 here is CSAGQAGYNNEQFF. The DNA of the CDR3 is TGCAGCGCTGGACAGGCTGGGTACAACAATGAGCAGTTCTTC.

The V gene is TRBV12-3 or TRBV12-4, the J gene TRBJ1-2; D is unresolved. Between the trimmed V and J ends, which lost 6 bases and 4 bases, there was a span of 12 bases. This CDR3 is 13 amino acids long. CDR3 bases: TGTGCCAGCAGAAAAATGAGTGGCTATGGCTACACCTTC. It specifies CASRKMSGYGYTF.

The rearrangement joins TRBV11-2 to TRBJ2-3, with 8 bases lining up with TRBD2. J was trimmed by 4 bases and V by 0 bases; bases with no gene match: 3. CDR3 size: 15 residues. Germline V lookup: CDR1 SGHAT, CDR2 FQNNGV. CDR3 sequence: CASSLDGRAADTQYF. CDR3 in DNA: TGTGCCAGCAGCTTAGACGGGAGGGCCGCAGATACGCAGTATTTT.

This chain joins TRBV4-3 and TRBJ2-2, with TRBD2 matching over 7 bases. Per the germline V gene, CDR1 is LGHNA and CDR2 is YSLEER. The CDR3 loop spans 15 amino acids. Unmatched junction bases numbered 7, after V lost 0 bases and J lost 9 bases. CDR3 in amino acids: CASSQDTGGIRELFF. CDR3 coding DNA: TGCGCCAGCAGCCAAGATACGGGAGGTATTCGGGAGCTGTTTTTT.